This passage covers 22 T cell receptor beta chains from one sample sequenced in a study of T cell repertoires in cytomegalovirus infection. MiXCR, run by TCRdb on the reads, gives a single entry per CDR3 protein. Of 200,000 to 300,000 distinct CDR3 sequences in the sample, roughly an eighth were seen once. Sequenced: PBMCs. These receptors all come from a human donor in good health (CMV status not recorded). Some clones in this sample may be carry-over from other donors' samples.

This rearrangement joins TRBV5-1 to TRBJ1-2; the D is unclear. The CDR3 runs to 14 residues. Between the trimmed V and J ends, which lost 1 base and 6 bases, there was a span of 13 bases. Germline CDR1 reads SGHRS; CDR2 reads YFSETQ. CDR3 DNA sequence: TGCGCCAGCAGCTTGATGGAGGGAGTTCATGGCTACACCTTC. It is translated as CASSLMEGVHGYTF.

The chain's CDR3 is CASKLPGDGQPQHF. CDR3 sequence (DNA): TGTGCCAGCAAGCTCCCAGGGGACGGCCAGCCCCAGCATTTT. The V gene is TRBV28, the J gene TRBJ1-5, with a tentative D call TRBD1 (6 bases). There are 14 residues in the CDR3. V was shortened by 7 bases and J by 7 bases, with 17 bases between the two germline ends. CDR1 is MDHEN and CDR2 is SYDVKM in the germline V gene. The full variable domain, rest sourced from reference TRBV28 and TRBJ1-5, is DVKVTQSSRYLVKRTGEKVFLECVQDMDHENMFWYRQDPGLGLRLIYFSYDVKMKEKGDIPEGYSVSREKKERFSLILESASTNQTSMYLCASKLPGDGQPQHFGDGTRLSIL.

The chain uses TRBV20-1 and TRBJ2-5, with TRBD1 matching 9 bases. Germline CDR1 and CDR2: DFQATT and SNEGSKA (reference sequence). This CDR3 contains 13 residues. Trimming cost V 3 bases and J 2 bases; bases outside gene matches: 1. The CDR3 reads CSARGTGQETQYF. Here the CDR3 DNA reads TGCAGTGCTAGGGGGACAGGGCAAGAGACCCAGTACTTC.

The V call is TRBV10-2, the J call TRBJ1-6; 8 positions agree with TRBD1. The CDR3 is made up of 13 amino acids. Germline CDR1 WSHSY, CDR2 SAAADI. With V trimmed by 3 bases and J by 10 bases, 2 bases remained unmatched. DNA of the CDR3: TGCGCCAGCAGTGAACAGGGGGGCTCACCCCTCCACTTT. Translation: CASSEQGGSPLHF.

The chain couples TRBV29-1 to TRBJ2-2; D unclear. The V end lost 8 bases, the J end lost 6 bases, and 13 bases lay between the germline ends. In germline, CDR1 is SQVTM, CDR2 ANQGSEA. This CDR3 has 12 residues. The CDR3, as DNA: TGCAGCATTGGCAAAGTATCCGGGGAGCTGTTTTTT. This gives the protein CSIGKVSGELFF.

This rearrangement joins TRBV29-1 to TRBJ1-1; no reliable D call. The CDR3 has 13 amino acids. The V end was cut by 4 bases, the J end by 1 base, with 10 bases between. Germline assignment: CDR1 SQVTM and CDR2 ANQGSEA. The CDR3 region has the DNA TGCAGCGTTGGGCGGGGAGGGAACACTGAAGCTTTCTTT. Protein product: CSVGRGGNTEAFF.

This clonotype was observed many times. The V and J genes are TRBV7-2 and TRBJ2-4; D not certain. Trimming stripped 3 bases from V and 9 bases from J, with 12 bases between. The CDR3 has 13 residues. The V gene's germline CDR1 is SGHTA and CDR2 FQGNSA. The CDR3 reads CASSFEPLGIQYF. CDR3 bases: TGTGCCAGCAGCTTTGAACCGTTAGGCATTCAGTACTTC. The variable domain in full, completed from reference TRBV7-2 and TRBJ2-4, reads GAGVSQSPSNKVTEKGKDVELRCDPISGHTALYWYRQSLGQGLEFLIYFQGNSAPDKSGLPSDRFSAERTGGSVSTLTIQRTQQEDSAVYLCASSFEPLGIQYFGAGTRLSVL.

The sample holds many counts of this clonotype. The rearrangement uses TRBV5-1 and TRBJ2-3; the match to TRBD2 covers 8 bases. This CDR3 has 15 amino acids. The germline V gene has CDR1 SGHRS and CDR2 YFSETQ. J lost 3 bases, V lost 0 bases, and 3 bases had no gene match. The CDR3 sequence is CASSLEAGATDTQYF. In nucleotides, the CDR3 is TGCGCCAGCAGCTTGGAAGCGGGAGCGACAGATACGCAGTATTTT.

CDR3 loop: CSVVRGETQYF. The CDR3 bases are TGCAGCGTTGTGAGGGGAGAGACCCAGTACTTC. J is TRBJ2-5 and V is TRBV29-1; D possibly matches TRBD1 or TRBD2 (5 bases each). The CDR3 loop spans 11 amino acids. Trimming removed 4 bases at V and 4 bases at J, with 7 bases between. Germline lookup yields CDR1 SQVTM and CDR2 ANQGSEA.

This clonotype was recorded many times. The CDR3 bases are TGTGCCAGCAGCGCCGAGGGTGGGAATCAGCCCCAGCATTTT. Translating it yields CASSAEGGNQPQHF. The chain links TRBV7-2 to TRBJ1-5; no clear D. Trimming took 5 bases from V and 4 from J, leaving 12 bases between them. Germline V gene lookup returns CDR1 SGHTA and CDR2 FQGNSA. The length of the CDR3 is 14 residues.

This clonotype was observed at least ten times. V and J are TRBV7-2 and TRBJ2-3; TRBD2 matches at 15 bases. This CDR3 contains 16 residues. CDR1 and CDR2 (germline): SGHTA, FQGNSA. V dropped 5 bases and J dropped 6; count of bases not matched to a gene: 6. Here the CDR3 DNA reads TGTGCCAGCAGCCCCCAAGGGACTAGCGGGAGGGATACGCAGTATTTT. Translating it yields CASSPQGTSGRDTQYF.

This clonotype was detected many times. The chain links TRBV19 to TRBJ1-2; tentative D call: TRBD1 (5 bases). Germline lookup yields CDR1 LNHDA and CDR2 SQIVND (reference sequence). V was trimmed by 8 bases and J by 5 bases, leaving 18 bases between them. The CDR3 is 14 amino acids. The CDR3 DNA reads as TGTGCCAGTTCTCTTCACGACAGCCCTTATGGCTACACCTTC. This sequence encodes CASSLHDSPYGYTF. Full variable domain (outside the CDR3, taken from reference TRBV19 and TRBJ1-2): DGGITQSPKYLFRKEGQNVTLSCEQNLNHDAMYWYRQDPGQGLRLIYYSQIVNDFQKGDIAEGYSVSREKKESFPLTVTSAQKNPTAFYLCASSLHDSPYGYTFGSGTRLTVV.

V is TRBV27 and J is TRBJ2-7, with 9 bases matching TRBD2. CDR3 length: 13 residues. Germline assignment: CDR1 MNHEY and CDR2 SMNVEV (reference sequence). The V gene end was trimmed by 6 bases and the J gene end by 2 bases; junction bases not matched to a gene: 2. CDR3 protein: CASRLAGAYEQYF. DNA of the CDR3: TGTGCCAGCAGATTAGCGGGAGCCTACGAGCAGTACTTC.

This clonotype was recorded many times. The rearrangement links TRBV11-2 to TRBJ1-4; D is possibly TRBD1 (5 bases). CDR1 and CDR2 (germline): SGHAT, FQNNGV. The CDR3 contains 16 residues. V lost 0 bases to trimming and J lost 2 bases, with 10 bases between them. The CDR3 spells CASSLDGSGTNEKLFF. Here the CDR3 DNA reads TGTGCCAGCAGCTTAGATGGTTCAGGGACTAATGAAAAACTGTTTTTT.

The rearrangement joins TRBV12-3 or TRBV12-4 to TRBJ1-1, with 9 bases that match TRBD1. This CDR3 is 13 amino acids long. The junction had 11 bases not matched to a gene; V was cut back by 8 bases and J by 10 bases. The CDR3 bases are TGTGCCAGCTGGGGGGTGGACAGGGGATTAGCTTTCTTT. The encoded protein is CASWGVDRGLAFF.

This clonotype was observed at least ten times. The rearrangement joins TRBV19 to TRBJ2-3; weak D call: TRBD1 (6 bases). From germline, CDR1 is LNHDA and CDR2 SQIVND (reference sequence). This CDR3 contains 16 residues. Trimming removed 5 bases at V and 2 bases at J, with 17 bases between. CDR3 coding DNA: TGTGCCAGTAGTTGGGCCCGGCAGGGACACACAGATACGCAGTATTTT. Its protein product is CASSWARQGHTDTQYF.

In this sample, this clonotype turned up a few times. V usage is TRBV2 and J usage is TRBJ2-3; D gene unclear. V was clipped by 5 bases and J by 4 bases, with 13 bases between them. The germline V gene encodes CDR1 SNHLY and CDR2 FYNNEI. This CDR3 contains 14 residues. The CDR3 DNA reads as TGTGCCAGCAGTCCCTCACCCGGCGCAGATACGCAGTATTTT. This encodes CASSPSPGADTQYF.

This clonotype was picked up one time. J is TRBJ1-2 and V is TRBV4-3; no clear D. Per germline, CDR1 LGHNA and CDR2 YSLEER. The V gene lost 0 bases and the J gene lost 1 base, with 6 bases spanning the gap. The CDR3 length is 14 residues. CDR3 in amino acids: CASSQETDNYGYTF. CDR3 coding DNA: TGCGCCAGCAGCCAAGAAACGGATAACTATGGCTACACCTTC.

A few counts support this clonotype. V usage is TRBV5-1 and J usage is TRBJ1-6; D remains unclear. Germline CDR1 is SGHRS and CDR2 is YFSETQ. The V end was cut by 4 bases, the J end by 8 bases, with 10 bases between. The CDR3 is made up of 13 amino acids. The DNA of the CDR3 is TGCGCCAGCAGCCAGGAGGTACATTCACCCCTCCACTTT. Amino acids: CASSQEVHSPLHF.

This clonotype came up many times. CDR3 sequence: CASSPETSGSVTYTQYF. The CDR3 region has the DNA TGTGCCAGCAGCCCTGAGACTAGCGGGAGCGTCACCTATACGCAGTATTTT. The chain links TRBV6-1 to TRBJ2-3; 12 positions match TRBD2. This CDR3 has 17 amino acids. V trimming: 6 bases; J trimming: 7 bases; junction bases outside the gene matches: 14. Germline values: CDR1 MNHNS, CDR2 SASEGT.

This chain links TRBV20-1 with TRBJ2-7; D possibly corresponds to TRBD1 (7 bases). V lost 5 bases and J lost 7, with 18 bases in between. The CDR3 is made up of 13 amino acids. Looked up from germline, CDR1 is DFQATT and CDR2 is SNEGSKA (reference sequence). The CDR3 loop is CSAHFRGAREQYF. The DNA of the CDR3 is TGCAGTGCTCATTTCAGGGGGGCGAGGGAGCAGTACTTC.

The rearrangement uses TRBV20-1 and TRBJ2-7, with TRBD1 identical over 8 bases. Germline CDR1 and CDR2: DFQATT and SNEGSKA (reference sequence). The CDR3 is made up of 12 amino acids. Trimming cost V 8 bases and J 2 bases; bases outside gene matches: 5. The CDR3 DNA follows: TGCAGTTCGAACAGGGGGGCCTACGAGCAGTACTTC. Translated: CSSNRGAYEQYF.